Listed here are 4 T cell receptor beta chains from one sample, sequenced in a study of cytomegalovirus exposure and HLA in healthy donors. PCR employed 60 Vbeta and 13 Jbeta primers. TCRdb keeps only in-frame clones here, not all; method: immunoSEQ multiplex PCR. The sample yields under 200,000 clones, roughly 84% seen once. Sequenced: PBMCs. Receptor source: a boy aged 10-17 years in good health and CMV-seronegative.

V gene TRBV30 combines with J gene TRBJ1-2; D is unclear. Germline values: CDR1 GTSNPN, CDR2 SVGIG (reference sequence). The germline V and J ends were trimmed by 0 bases and 0 bases, with 11 bases remaining between them. The length of the CDR3 is 15 residues. CDR3 sequence reads: CAWSVRRETNYGYTF. CDR3 in DNA: TGTGCCTGGAGTGTACGGAGGGAAACTAACTATGGCTACACCTTC.

This clone showed up just a few times. The chain links TRBV6-4 to TRBJ2-2; D might be TRBD2 (5 bases). From germline, CDR1 is MRHNA and CDR2 SNTAGT. This CDR3 has 13 residues. The germline V and J ends were trimmed by 2 bases and 4 bases, with 5 bases remaining between them. The CDR3 DNA sequence: TGTGCCAGCAGTGACACTAGCACCGGGGAGCTGTTTTTT. Its protein is CASSDTSTGELFF.

The chain couples TRBV9 to TRBJ2-5; D is perhaps TRBD2 (5 bases). The DNA end is a closer match to TRBJ2-7, so the J assignment may be wrong. Germline V gives CDR1 SGDLS, CDR2 YYNGEE. The CDR3 is 14 residues long. CDR3: CASSPAYGNYEQYF. As DNA, the CDR3 is TGTGCCAGCAGCCCAGCGTACGGGAACTACGAGCAGTACTTC.

J is TRBJ2-3 and V is TRBV4-3; no clear D gene. Germline values: CDR1 LGHNA, CDR2 YSLEER. CDR3 length: 16 amino acids. The V and J ends lost 0 bases and 4 bases respectively, with 14 bases between them. Written as DNA, the CDR3 is TGCGCCAGCAGCCAAGATGGGCAGAGTGCCTCAGATACGCAGTATTTT. Its translation: CASSQDGQSASDTQYF.